These 20 T cell receptor beta chains came from one sample sequenced in a study of beta chain features in type 1 diabetes (dated by TCRdb to the late 2010s). General study outcomes and caveats: Type 1 diabetes patients showed a moderate but significant shortening of TCRB CDR3 length in all four CD4+ subsets.

No cognate antigen is known for these TCRs. Receptor amplification or capture employed the immunoSEQ multiplex PCR assay. The entire amount of isolated RNA was reverse transcribed using the High Capacity cDNA Reverse Transcription Kit, so the sequenced TCRB transcripts were expressed ones. TCRdb retrieved this table from immuneACCESS and kept in-frame rearrangements only. Not all clones are present; in checked studies, unresolved V genes account for under half, and no reason is known for the remainder. Present in this sample are some 190,000 clones, approximately 7.8% of which were seen just once. The biggest ten clones account for 0.94% of the sample. The sequenced sample was central memory CD4+ T cells from blood. These receptors came from a woman aged 40 to 50 with type 1 diabetes.

This clone was counted a few times. The chain links TRBV7-8 to TRBJ1-6, with D hard to call. Germline assignment: CDR1 SGHVS and CDR2 FQNEAQ. V was cut by 2 bases and J by 0 bases, with 11 bases left in between. The CDR3 covers 17 residues. The DNA of the CDR3 is TGTGCCAGCAGCTTAAATGTGTTTAGCTCCTATAATTCACCCCTCCACTTT. Translated, it gives CASSLNVFSSYNSPLHF.

This chain links TRBV5-1 with TRBJ1-1; maybe TRBD1 (5 bases). This CDR3 has 15 amino acids. CDR1 is SGHRS, CDR2 YFSETQ, per germline. V was pared by 0 bases and J by 4 bases, with 13 bases between. CDR3 coding DNA: TGCGCCAGCAGCTTGGCCGGGAGGGGCCCCACTGAAGCTTTCTTT. It is translated as CASSLAGRGPTEAFF.

This clone has only a few counts. The V call is TRBV13, the J call TRBJ1-1; D possibly corresponds to TRBD1 (6 bases). V lost 3 bases and J 0 bases, leaving 14 bases between the germline ends. The CDR3 is made up of 16 amino acids. Germline V lookup: CDR1 PRHDT, CDR2 FYEKMQ (reference sequence). In DNA form, the CDR3 reads TGTGCCAGCAGCTTCAGGACAGTCACCATGAACACTGAAGCTTTCTTT. Its protein product is CASSFRTVTMNTEAFF.

The V and J genes are TRBV5-1 and TRBJ2-3; maybe TRBD1 (5 bases). Germline V gene lookup returns CDR1 SGHRS and CDR2 YFSETQ. Trimming pared 2 bases from V and 2 bases from J, leaving 12 bases between. The CDR3 is 15 residues long. CDR3 nucleotide sequence: TGCGCCAGCAGCTTCAGGGAAAGAAACACAGATACGCAGTATTTT. It yields the protein CASSFRERNTDTQYF.

This clone was counted only a few times. The chain recombines TRBV4-3 with TRBJ2-7, with a tentative D call TRBD2 (5 bases). The germline V gene encodes CDR1 LGHNA and CDR2 YSLEER. Trimming took off 4 bases at V and 2 bases at J, with 15 bases between the two ends. The CDR3 has 15 residues. The CDR3 is CASSPRALGTYEQYF. Here the CDR3 DNA reads TGCGCCAGCAGCCCGCGGGCACTAGGGACCTACGAGCAGTACTTC.

The CDR3 DNA reads as TGTGCCAGCAGCCCGTGGACAGGGTTTGGAAACACCATATATTTT. Residues: CASSPWTGFGNTIYF. This chain uses TRBV7-2 with TRBJ1-3; 8 bases line up with TRBD1. The germline V gene has CDR1 SGHTA and CDR2 FQGNSA. After removal of 5 bases from V and 3 bases from J, the junction contained 6 bases not matched to a gene. The CDR3 extends over 15 amino acids.

This rearrangement joins TRBV7-9 to TRBJ2-7; 8 bases map to TRBD2. This CDR3 region has 16 residues. The germline CDR1 and CDR2 sequences are SEHNR and FQNEAQ (reference sequence). V lost 5 bases and J lost 5; bases outside the gene matches: 14. CDR3 coding DNA: TGTGCCAGCAGCCCCTTCTCACCGGGAGGGCACCACGAGCAGTACTTC. Its translation: CASSPFSPGGHHEQYF.

This clone was counted only a few times. V is TRBV5-4 and J is TRBJ2-5; TRBD1 agrees at 10 bases. After removal of 4 bases from V and 5 bases from J, the junction contained 11 bases not matched to a gene. The CDR3 covers 16 residues. Per germline, CDR1 SGHNT and CDR2 YYREEE (reference sequence). The CDR3: CASSQGDRGGIETQYF. The CDR3 DNA reads TGTGCCAGCAGCCAAGGGGACAGGGGAGGTATTGAGACCCAGTACTTC.

This clone was detected only a few times. The V call is TRBV19, the J call TRBJ1-5; D remains unclear. The CDR3 is made up of 17 amino acids. Germline V gene sequence: CDR1 LNHDA, CDR2 SQIVND (reference sequence). Trimming pared 3 bases from V and 4 bases from J, leaving 19 bases between. The CDR3 sequence: CASSIRDSWVRNQPQHF. The CDR3 coding sequence is TGTGCCAGTAGTATTCGGGATTCATGGGTTAGAAATCAGCCCCAGCATTTT.

Comment on this clone: Different DNA sequences within this sample yield the same CDR3. The chain recombines TRBV5-1 with TRBJ2-3; D perhaps matches TRBD2 (5 bases). Trimming shortened V by 1 base and J by 0 bases, and 6 bases separated the two germline ends. Looked up from germline, CDR1 is SGHRS and CDR2 is YFSETQ. This CDR3 comprises 14 residues. Written as DNA, the CDR3 is TGCGCCAGCAGCTTGAGCGGAAGCACAGATACGCAGTATTTT. It codes for CASSLSGSTDTQYF. Full variable domain (outside the CDR3, taken from reference TRBV5-1 and TRBJ2-3): KAGVTQTPRYLIKTRGQQVTLSCSPISGHRSVSWYQQTPGQGLQFLFEYFSETQRNKGNFPGRFSGRQFSNSRSEMNVSTLELGDSALYLCASSLSGSTDTQYFGPGTRLTVL.

This chain links TRBV29-1 with TRBJ1-4; 9 bases are a match to TRBD1. V gave up 6 bases and J gave up 5 bases; unmatched junction bases: 10. CDR3 length: 15 residues. Germline V gene sequence: CDR1 SQVTM, CDR2 ANQGSEA. CDR3: CSVTGTGSSNEKLFF. The CDR3 bases are TGCAGCGTGACCGGGACAGGGTCGTCCAATGAAAAACTGTTTTTT.

The chain has TRBV28 and TRBJ2-1; weak D call: TRBD2 (6 bases). Per the germline V gene, CDR1 is MDHEN and CDR2 is SYDVKM. Trimming removed 6 bases from V and 5 bases from J, with 17 bases in between. This CDR3 is 15 amino acids long. CDR3 residues: CASSDSGLSDNEQFF. CDR3 nucleotide sequence: TGTGCCAGCAGCGACTCGGGACTTTCTGACAATGAGCAGTTCTTC. The entire variable domain, with the rest obtained from reference TRBV28 and TRBJ2-1, is as follows: DVKVTQSSRYLVKRTGEKVFLECVQDMDHENMFWYRQDPGLGLRLIYFSYDVKMKEKGDIPEGYSVSREKKERFSLILESASTNQTSMYLCASSDSGLSDNEQFFGPGTRLTVL.

This chain joins TRBV4-3 and TRBJ2-7; 8 nucleotides line up with TRBD2. J gave up 2 bases and V 0 bases, and 3 bases lay outside the gene matches. This CDR3 comprises 15 residues. Looked up from germline, CDR1 is LGHNA and CDR2 is YSLEER. This CDR3 reads CASSQEFGGAYEQYF. CDR3 DNA: TGCGCCAGCAGCCAAGAATTCGGGGGGGCCTACGAGCAGTACTTC.

This clone was seen a handful of times. V usage is TRBV28 and J usage is TRBJ1-1; 8 nucleotides match TRBD1. Per germline, CDR1 MDHEN and CDR2 SYDVKM. The CDR3 is made up of 15 amino acids. Trimming took 1 base from V and 8 from J; bases not matched to a gene: 9. CDR3 DNA sequence: TGTGCCAGCAGTTTATCGGGGACAGGCCCGCAGGAAGCTTTCTTT. Translated: CASSLSGTGPQEAFF.

The table lists this clone with many counts. The V call is TRBV5-5, the J call TRBJ1-4; 7 nucleotides match TRBD1. V trimming: 0 bases; J trimming: 10 bases; junction bases outside the gene matches: 6. CDR3 length: 14 residues. CDR1 SGHKS and CDR2 YYEKEE come from the germline V gene (reference sequence). The CDR3 sequence: CASSLEAGGVKLFF. CDR3 nucleotide sequence: TGTGCCAGCAGCTTGGAGGCAGGGGGTGTAAAACTGTTTTTT.

The chain employs TRBV4-2 and TRBJ2-2; a possible D gene is TRBD1 (5 bases). Germline V gene data show CDR1 as LGHNA and CDR2 as YNFKEQ. Trimming removed 5 bases at V and 7 bases at J, with 11 bases between. This CDR3 is built from 13 residues. The chain's CDR3 is CASSIQGGGELFF. The CDR3 nucleotides read TGTGCCAGCAGCATCCAGGGCGGCGGGGAGCTGTTTTTT.

The table lists this clone with many counts. This rearrangement joins TRBV5-1 to TRBJ2-1; weak D call: TRBD2 (6 bases). Deletions cut 1 base from V and 8 bases from J, with 19 bases between. This CDR3 has 16 residues. Germline CDR1 is SGHRS and CDR2 is YFSETQ. The CDR3 reads CASSLLGVEGADEQFF. Here the CDR3 DNA reads TGCGCCAGCAGCTTGCTCGGGGTGGAGGGAGCTGATGAGCAGTTCTTC.

This clone was found a few times. The V and J genes are TRBV5-5 and TRBJ1-5, with TRBD1 as a possible D gene (5 bases). This CDR3 is built from 14 residues. Germline V gene sequence: CDR1 SGHKS, CDR2 YYEKEE (reference sequence). V dropped 0 bases and J dropped 9 bases, with 13 bases sitting between them. In nucleotides, the CDR3 is TGTGCCAGCAGCTTGGTGGACAACCTATTGCCCCAGCATTTT. This sequence encodes CASSLVDNLLPQHF. Supplemented by reference TRBV5-5 and TRBJ1-5, the full variable domain reads DAGVTQSPTHLIKTRGQQVTLRCSPISGHKSVSWYQQVLGQGPQFIFQYYEKEERGRGNFPDRFSARQFPNYSSELNVNALLLGDSALYLCASSLVDNLLPQHFGDGTRLSIL.

This clone was seen only a few times. The chain recombines TRBV5-8 with TRBJ1-2; D not certain. This CDR3 is built from 15 residues. Trimming removed 1 base from V and 6 bases from J, with 16 bases in between. CDR1 SGHTS and CDR2 YDEGEE come from the germline V gene. DNA for the CDR3: TGTGCCAGCAGCTTGACAGCCCCCGTCCGTAATGGCTACACCTTC. Translation gives CASSLTAPVRNGYTF.

The table lists this clone with a count of one. The gene calls are TRBV4-3 and TRBJ2-5, with TRBD1 matching 10 bases. From germline, CDR1 is LGHNA and CDR2 YSLEER. CDR3 length equals 16 residues. Trimming cost V 4 bases and J 5 bases; bases outside gene matches: 10. CDR3 sequence: CASSPAPGQGFETQYF. CDR3 coding DNA: TGCGCCAGCAGCCCGGCTCCGGGACAGGGGTTTGAGACCCAGTACTTC.